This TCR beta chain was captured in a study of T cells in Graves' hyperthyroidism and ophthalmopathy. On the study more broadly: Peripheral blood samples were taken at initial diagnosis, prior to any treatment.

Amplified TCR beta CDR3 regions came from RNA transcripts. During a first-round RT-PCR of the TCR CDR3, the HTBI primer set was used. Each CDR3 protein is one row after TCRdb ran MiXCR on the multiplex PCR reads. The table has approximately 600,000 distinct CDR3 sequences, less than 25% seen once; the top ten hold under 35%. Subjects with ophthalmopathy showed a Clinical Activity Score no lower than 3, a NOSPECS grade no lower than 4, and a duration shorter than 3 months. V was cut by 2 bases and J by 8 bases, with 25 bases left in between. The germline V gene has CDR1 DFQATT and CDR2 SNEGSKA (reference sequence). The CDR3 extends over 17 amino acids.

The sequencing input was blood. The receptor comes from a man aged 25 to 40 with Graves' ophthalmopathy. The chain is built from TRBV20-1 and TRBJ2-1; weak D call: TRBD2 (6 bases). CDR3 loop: CSARPYQPGALTDEQFF. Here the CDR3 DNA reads TGCAGTGCTAGACCATACCAACCGGGAGCGTTAACCGATGAGCAGTTCTTC.